What follows is one T cell receptor (beta chain) and its context. Its specificity is unknown. Time point: week 47, end of study. One vaccine dose held 300 ug of mutant IDH1 20-mer peptide and came with topical imiquimod. The entry originates in a study of a mutant IDH1 vaccine in newly diagnosed glioma. Overall study: Patients had received radiotherapy, temozolomide, or both previously, most receiving both. V12 occurred at week 35 and V13 at week 47. Study conclusions and caveats: There were vaccine-induced immune responses in about 92% of the patients.

Germline V CDR1 and CDR2: GTSNPN, SVGIG (reference sequence). Trimming at V came to 5 bases and at J to 6 bases, leaving 7 bases not matched to a gene. The CDR3 extends over 12 amino acids. The protocol was immunoSEQ multiplex PCR, while the TCRdb copy is restricted to in-frame clones and leaves out a portion. Of more than 50,000 clones detected, roughly two thirds appear once; the ten largest clones hold about 4.8%. The J gene is TRBJ2-7, the V gene TRBV30, with 7 bases matching TRBD1. This clonotype was obtained from a man between 35 and 55 years old with glioma. Some clones in this sample may be carry-over from other donors' samples. Material: peripheral blood mononuclear cells (PBMCs), obtained from a glioma patient whose treatment included an IDH1 peptide vaccine. The CDR3 DNA follows: TGTGCCTGGTGGAAGACAGGGCGCGAGCAGTACTTC. As protein: CAWWKTGREQYF.